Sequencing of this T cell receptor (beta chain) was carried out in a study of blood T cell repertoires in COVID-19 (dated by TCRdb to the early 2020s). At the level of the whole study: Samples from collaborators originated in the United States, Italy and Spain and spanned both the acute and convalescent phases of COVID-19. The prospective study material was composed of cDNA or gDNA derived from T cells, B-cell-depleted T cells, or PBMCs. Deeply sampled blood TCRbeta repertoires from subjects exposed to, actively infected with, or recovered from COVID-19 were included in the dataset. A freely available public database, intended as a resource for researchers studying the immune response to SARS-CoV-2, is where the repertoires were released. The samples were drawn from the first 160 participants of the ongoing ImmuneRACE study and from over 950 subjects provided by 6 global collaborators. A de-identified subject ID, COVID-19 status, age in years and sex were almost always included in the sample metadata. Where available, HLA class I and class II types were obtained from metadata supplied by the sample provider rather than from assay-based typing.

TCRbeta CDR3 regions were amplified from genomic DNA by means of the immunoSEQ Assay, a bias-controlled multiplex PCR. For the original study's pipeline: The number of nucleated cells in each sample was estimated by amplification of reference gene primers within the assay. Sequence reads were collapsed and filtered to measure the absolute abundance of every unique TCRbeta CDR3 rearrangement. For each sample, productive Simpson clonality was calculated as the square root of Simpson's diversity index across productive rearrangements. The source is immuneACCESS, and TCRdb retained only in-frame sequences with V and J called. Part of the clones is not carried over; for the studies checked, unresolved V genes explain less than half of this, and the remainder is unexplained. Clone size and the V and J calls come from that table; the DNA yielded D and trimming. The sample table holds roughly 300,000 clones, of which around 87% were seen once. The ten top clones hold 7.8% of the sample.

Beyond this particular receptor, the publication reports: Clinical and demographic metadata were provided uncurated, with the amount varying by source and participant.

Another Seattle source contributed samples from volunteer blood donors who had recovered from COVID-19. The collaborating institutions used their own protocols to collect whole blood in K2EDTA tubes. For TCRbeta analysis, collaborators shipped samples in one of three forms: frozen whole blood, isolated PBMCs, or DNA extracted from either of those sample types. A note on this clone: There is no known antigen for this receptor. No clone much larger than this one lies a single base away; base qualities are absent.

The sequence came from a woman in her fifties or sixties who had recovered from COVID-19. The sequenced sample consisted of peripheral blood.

The DNA sequence follows: TGTGCCAGCAGTTCCCGGGCCGGGATAGTTTCAGGAGGGTACTTC. This yields the protein CASSSRAGIVSGGYF. In this chain, TRBV28 is recombined with TRBJ2-7; the D gene is perhaps TRBD2, from 5 matching bases. Reading the germline V gene gives CDR1 MDHEN and CDR2 SYDVKM. Between the V and J ends, shortened by 4 bases and 12 bases respectively, the junction contains 25 bases. Counted from cysteine to phenylalanine, this CDR3 has 15 amino acids. Only CDR3 DNA remains: 45 bases, in frame from the first base.